One sample yielded the 7 T cell receptor beta chains listed below, sequenced in a study of beta chain features in type 1 diabetes. The whole isolated RNA underwent reverse transcription, so sequencing captured expressed TCRB transcripts. TCRdb keeps only in-frame clones here, not all; method: immunoSEQ multiplex PCR. The data hold around 400,000 clones, with over 12% observed a single time. Material: naive CD4+ T cells from blood. The receptors were sampled from a woman aged 18-29 years in good health.

This clone has more than one count but fewer than ten. This chain joins TRBV9 and TRBJ1-3; no definite D call. The germline gives CDR1 SGDLS, CDR2 YYNGEE. The V and J ends lost 5 bases and 0 bases respectively, with 9 bases between them. The CDR3 has 14 amino acids. The CDR3 DNA reads TGTGCCAGCAGTGCCACCTACTCTGGAAACACCATATATTTT. Residues: CASSATYSGNTIYF. Drawing the rest from reference TRBV9 and TRBJ1-3, the complete variable domain is DSGVTQTPKHLITATGQRVTLRCSPRSGDLSVYWYQQSLDQGLQFLIQYYNGEERAKGNILERFSAQQFPDLHSELNLSSLELGDSALYFCASSATYSGNTIYFGEGSWLTVV.

This clone has more than one count but fewer than ten. The genes are TRBV14 and TRBJ2-1; 9 bases line up with TRBD1. The J segment lost 4 bases and the V segment lost 3 bases, leaving 4 bases of the junction unmatched. From germline, CDR1 is SGHDN and CDR2 FVKESK. This CDR3 is built from 15 residues. The CDR3 region is CASSQWDREYNEQFF. CDR3 sequence (DNA): TGTGCCAGCAGCCAGTGGGACAGGGAGTACAATGAGCAGTTCTTC. Full variable domain (outside the CDR3, taken from reference TRBV14 and TRBJ2-1): EAGVTQFPSHSVIEKGQTVTLRCDPISGHDNLYWYRRVMGKEIKFLLHFVKESKQDESGMPNNRFLAERTGGTYSTLKVQPAELEDSGVYFCASSQWDREYNEQFFGPGTRLTVL.

This clone was seen a few times. This sequence joins TRBV28 and TRBJ2-7, with TRBD2 matching over 12 bases. V trimming: 7 bases; J trimming: 1 base; junction bases outside the gene matches: 2. CDR1 and CDR2 from the germline V gene are MDHEN and SYDVKM. The CDR3 consists of 14 residues. The CDR3 sequence: CASIGTSGSYEQYF. CDR3 nucleotide sequence: TGTGCCAGCATAGGGACTAGCGGGTCCTACGAGCAGTACTTC.

This clone was recorded a few times. The CDR3 spells CASSLTSGRLYEQYF. CDR3 bases: TGTGCCAGCAGCCTGACTAGCGGGAGACTCTACGAGCAGTACTTC. V is TRBV7-9 and J is TRBJ2-7; 12 bases agree with TRBD2. The CDR3 is 15 amino acids. Germline V gives CDR1 SEHNR, CDR2 FQNEAQ (reference sequence). The trim removed 5 bases at V and 3 bases at J, leaving 5 bases unmatched.

There are a few counts of this clone. V gene TRBV5-6 combines with J gene TRBJ2-1; weak D call: TRBD2 (6 bases). The germline CDR1 and CDR2 sequences are SGHDT and YYEEEE. Trimming took 4 bases from V and 2 from J, leaving 10 bases between them. The CDR3 spans 14 residues. This CDR3 is CASSPSGPYNEQFF. The DNA of the CDR3 is TGTGCCAGCAGCCCGAGCGGGCCCTACAATGAGCAGTTCTTC.

This clone came up a few times. The chain joins TRBV28 to TRBJ2-7, with 9 bases lining up with TRBD2. J lost 2 bases, V lost 6 bases, and 8 bases had no gene match. Germline CDR1 is MDHEN and CDR2 is SYDVKM. The length of the CDR3 is 15 residues. The CDR3 DNA reads as TGTGCCAGCAGCCCTCTGGCGGGAGGGCCCTACGAGCAGTACTTC. It is translated as CASSPLAGGPYEQYF.

In this sample, this clone turned up a few times. The chain joins TRBV30 to TRBJ2-1; TRBD2 agrees at 7 bases. J was trimmed by 7 bases and V by 4 bases; bases with no gene match: 7. Germline V gives CDR1 GTSNPN, CDR2 SVGIG (reference sequence). This CDR3 has 13 amino acids. The CDR3 spells CAWTSGRGNEQFF. The CDR3 DNA reads TGTGCCTGGACCTCAGGGAGGGGAAATGAGCAGTTCTTC.